This TCR beta chain was sequenced during a study of blood T cell repertoires in COVID-19. Patients from Seattle were sampled longitudinally, starting during active infection. Under the authors' procedure: Reference gene primers were amplified, and this amplification served to estimate nucleated cell counts. Clones were read by immunoSEQ multiplex PCR, and TCRdb kept only the in-frame ones, dropping some. V, J and clone size are taken as reported in that table, and D and trimming were inferred from the DNA itself. The sample has 200,000 to 250,000 clones; approximately 78% are singletons. Germline assignment: CDR1 ENHRY and CDR2 SYGVKD. Trimming took 4 bases from V and 0 from J, leaving 9 bases between them. The CDR3 has 14 amino acids.

This rearrangement joins TRBV10-3 to TRBJ1-1; D not certain. The sequencing input was peripheral blood. The receptor's source is a woman aged 80 or over with COVID-19, enrolled during active disease. Here the CDR3 reads CAISAINMNTEAFF. The CDR3 region has the DNA TGTGCCATCAGTGCAATAAACATGAACACTGAAGCTTTCTTT.